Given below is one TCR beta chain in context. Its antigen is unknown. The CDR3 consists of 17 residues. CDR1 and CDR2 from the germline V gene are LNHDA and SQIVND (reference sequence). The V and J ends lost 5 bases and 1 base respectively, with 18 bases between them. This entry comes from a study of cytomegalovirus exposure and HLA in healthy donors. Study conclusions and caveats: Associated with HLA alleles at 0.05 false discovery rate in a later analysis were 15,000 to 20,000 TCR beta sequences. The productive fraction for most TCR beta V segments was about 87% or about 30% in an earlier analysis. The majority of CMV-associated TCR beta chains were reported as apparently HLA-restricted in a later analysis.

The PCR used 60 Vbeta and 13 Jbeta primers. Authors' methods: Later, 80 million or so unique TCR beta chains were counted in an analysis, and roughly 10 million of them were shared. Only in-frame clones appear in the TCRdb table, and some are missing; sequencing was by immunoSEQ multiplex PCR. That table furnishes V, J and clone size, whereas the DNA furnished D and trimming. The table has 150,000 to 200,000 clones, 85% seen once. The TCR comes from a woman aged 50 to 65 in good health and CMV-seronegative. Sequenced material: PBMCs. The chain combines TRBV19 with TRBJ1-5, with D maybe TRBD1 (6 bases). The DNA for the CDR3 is TGTGCCAGTAGTGGAGACAGGACTTCGGGGAGCAATCAGCCCCAGCATTTT. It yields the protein CASSGDRTSGSNQPQHF.